Included here is one TCR beta chain sequence, with context. This clone was counted a few times. Its cognate antigen has yet to be identified. The input lacks base qualities; no much larger clone sits a single base away. The entry originates in a study of shared clonotypes between healthy human individuals (dated by TCRdb to about 2020). Concerning the study at large: The cohort comprised two women and a few men aged 18 to 49 years. Per donor, three plates each were used for CD4 naive and CD4 memory, two for CD8 naive, and one for CD8 memory. The study deeply sequenced blood TCR repertoires of about five healthy adults to estimate repertoire size and the extent of clonotype sharing between individuals. To increase sequencing depth and limit assay-specific biases, TCR repertoire library preparation and sequencing were carried out by different laboratories using diverse techniques. Per donor, leukapheresis produced somewhere between about 0.94 and 9.5 billion PBMCs.

Donors were healthy HIV-negative adults with no recently reported acute infections or vaccinations. All donors were Caucasian adults living in Nashville, Tennessee, USA. CD8 memory samples combined magnetically selected CD45RO+ cells with CCR7-negative CD45RA+ effector memory (TemRA) cells. After blood collection by leukapheresis, PBMCs were isolated using Ficoll-Histopaque density gradient centrifugation and then cryopreserved in the vapor phase of liquid nitrogen. Analytical flow cytometry was used to check the purity and quantity of every magnetically sorted T cell population. From each sorted fraction, genomic DNA was isolated and quantified by UV absorbance on a Nanodrop 2000c. Cut back by 10 bases and 9 bases, the V and J ends lie 6 bases apart. From a lookup of the germline V gene, CDR1 and CDR2 are MNHNS and SASEGT. The CDR3 goes from the cysteine to the phenylalanine over 8 residues. Just CDR3 DNA is preserved here, 24 bases in frame from base 1.

Using the deep immunoSEQ assay, TCR CDR3 regions were amplified from genomic DNA by multiplex PCR. For each cell subset, the extracted genomic DNA was distributed evenly across all wells of several immunoSEQ 96-well plates, and each plate served as one replicate. For sorted subsets, approximately 210 ng of genomic DNA, equivalent to 25,000 to 35,000 T cell genomes, went into each replicate PCR. Purified libraries were measured with a Qubit 3.0 fluorometer, size-checked on a Bioanalyzer 2100, and measured again with the KAPA Library Quantification kit. Every immunoSEQ 96-well plate was sequenced on a dedicated single-read 150-cycle Illumina NextSeq 550 flow cell. Per the source publication's procedure: The immunoSEQ output contained only junctional sequences without quality scores, so filtering could not match that applied to full-length reads. To assign V/J genes and CDR3, sequences were annotated against IMGT germline references using PyIR, a Python wrapper for IgBLAST v1.9. Reads with weak V/J assignments (E-value above 1e-6), missing CDR3, stop codons, out-of-frame junctions, or ambiguous translated residues were removed. A V3J clonotype was defined by an identical inferred V gene, J gene, and CDR3 amino acid sequence. Percentage overlap between repertoires was calculated by dividing the number of shared unique clonotypes by the size of the smaller repertoire. Richness of each repertoire was evaluated using RTK rarefaction, the Chao1 estimator, and Recon v2.1 estimates of unobserved clonotypes. For all TCRbeta clonotypes obtained by the gDNA method from a handful of donors, generation probabilities were computed with OLGA. In its TCRdb copy, this immuneACCESS table keeps in-frame sequences only and misses some clones. Where compared with another copy, unresolved V genes explain less than half of these, and the others have no known cause. The V and J calls and clone size come from that table; D and trimming were worked out from the DNA. The sample includes roughly 720,000 clones, with less than 95% observed a single time. In total, the top ten clones hold about a third of the sample.

Points the paper makes about the study in general: Only blood was sampled, and tissue TCR repertoires likely differ from those in blood. Higher generation probabilities were observed for clonotypes shared by all four sorted-subset donors than for non-shared clonotypes. Sharing across a few donors was observed for approximately 5% of naive CD4, about 3.2% of naive CD8, 2% to 2.5% of memory CD4, and roughly 0.43% of memory CD8 clonotypes. Based on pairwise subsampling, the degree of clonotype sharing among donors was expected to be affected by sequencing depth. The small number of donors limited the genetic and exposure-history diversity represented. Naive subsets generally had larger estimated clonotype richness than memory subsets. Incomplete sequencing was indicated by rarefaction of sorted-subset datasets, despite the large sequencing depth.

The chain is assembled from TRBV6-1 and TRBJ2-5; TRBD2 is perhaps the D gene, given 6 matching bases. The sequencing sample was made of memory CD8+ T cells from PBMCs. Per the publication, the cell subset or site label means: CD45RO+ cells pooled with CCR7-negative TemRA cells. This TCR derives from a man aged 18-30 years in good health. Some clones in this sample may be carry-over from other donors' samples. The DNA is as follows: TGTGCCACGGGGGCCCAGTACTTC. Translated, it gives CATGAQYF.